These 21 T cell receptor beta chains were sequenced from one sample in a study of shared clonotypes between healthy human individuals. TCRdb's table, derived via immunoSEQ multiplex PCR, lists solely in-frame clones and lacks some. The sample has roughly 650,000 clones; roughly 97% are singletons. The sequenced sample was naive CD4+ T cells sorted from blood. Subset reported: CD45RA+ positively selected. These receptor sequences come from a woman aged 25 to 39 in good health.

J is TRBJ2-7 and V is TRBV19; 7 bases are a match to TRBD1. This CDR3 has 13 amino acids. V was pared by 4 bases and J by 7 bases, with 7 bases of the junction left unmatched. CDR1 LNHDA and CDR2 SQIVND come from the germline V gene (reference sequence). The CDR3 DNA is TGTGCCAGTAGTAACGACAGGGTCGGAGAGCAGTACTTC. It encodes CASSNDRVGEQYF.

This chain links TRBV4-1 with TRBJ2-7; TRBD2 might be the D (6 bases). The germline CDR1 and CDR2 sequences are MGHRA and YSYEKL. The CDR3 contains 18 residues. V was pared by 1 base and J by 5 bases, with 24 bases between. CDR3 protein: CASSQVINSGIHGDEQYF. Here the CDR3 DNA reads TGCGCCAGCAGCCAAGTCATCAATAGCGGAATCCACGGTGACGAGCAGTACTTC.

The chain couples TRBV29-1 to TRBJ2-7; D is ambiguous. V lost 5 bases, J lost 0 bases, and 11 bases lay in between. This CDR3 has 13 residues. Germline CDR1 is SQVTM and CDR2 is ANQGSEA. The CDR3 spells CSVKREASYEQYF. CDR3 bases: TGCAGCGTTAAGCGAGAGGCCTCCTACGAGCAGTACTTC.

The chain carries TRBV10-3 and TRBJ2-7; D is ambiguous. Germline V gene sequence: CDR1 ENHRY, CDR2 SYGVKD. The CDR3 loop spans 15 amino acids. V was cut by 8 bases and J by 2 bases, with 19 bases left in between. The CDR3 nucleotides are TGTGCCATCCGAAGAGGTGGCGATGCAGCCTACGAGCAGTACTTC. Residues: CAIRRGGDAAYEQYF.

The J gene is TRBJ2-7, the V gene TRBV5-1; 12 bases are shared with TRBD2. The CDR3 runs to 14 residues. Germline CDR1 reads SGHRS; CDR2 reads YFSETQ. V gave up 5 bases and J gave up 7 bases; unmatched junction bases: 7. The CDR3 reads CASRRLAGVEEQYF. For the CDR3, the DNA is TGCGCCAGCAGACGACTAGCGGGAGTGGAGGAGCAGTACTTC.

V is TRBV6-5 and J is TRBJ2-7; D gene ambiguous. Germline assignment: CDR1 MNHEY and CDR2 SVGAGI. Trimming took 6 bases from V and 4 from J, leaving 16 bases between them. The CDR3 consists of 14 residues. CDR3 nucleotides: TGTGCCAGCAGGCGGTCCAAAACGGCATACGAGCAGTACTTC. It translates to CASRRSKTAYEQYF.

CDR3 DNA: TGTGCCAGCCGGGGGCAGGGGGCCGGCTACACCTTC. Translation: CASRGQGAGYTF. The rearrangement joins TRBV28 to TRBJ1-2; 8 nucleotides match TRBD1. The V gene end was trimmed by 8 bases and the J gene end by 8 bases; junction bases not matched to a gene: 7. There are 12 residues in the CDR3. Germline assignment: CDR1 MDHEN and CDR2 SYDVKM.

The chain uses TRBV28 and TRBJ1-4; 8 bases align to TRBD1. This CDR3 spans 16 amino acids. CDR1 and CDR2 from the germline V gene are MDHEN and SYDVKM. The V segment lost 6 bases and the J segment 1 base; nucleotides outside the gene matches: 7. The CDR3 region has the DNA TGTGCCAGCAGGATTGCACAGGGGGTAACTAATGAAAAACTGTTTTTT. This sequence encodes CASRIAQGVTNEKLFF.

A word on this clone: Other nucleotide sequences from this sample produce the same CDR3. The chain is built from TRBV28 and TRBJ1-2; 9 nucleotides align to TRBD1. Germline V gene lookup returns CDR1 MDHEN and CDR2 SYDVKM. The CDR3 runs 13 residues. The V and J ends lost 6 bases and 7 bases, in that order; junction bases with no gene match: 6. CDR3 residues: CASSAGQGGGYTF. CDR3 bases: TGTGCCAGCAGCGCGGGACAGGGAGGTGGCTACACCTTC.

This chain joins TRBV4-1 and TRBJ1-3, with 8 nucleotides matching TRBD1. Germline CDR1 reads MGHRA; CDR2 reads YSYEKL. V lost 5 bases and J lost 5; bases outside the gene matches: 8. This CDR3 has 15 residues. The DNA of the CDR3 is TGCGCCAGCAGCAACCAAGGGACAGGCAGAAACACCATATATTTT. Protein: CASSNQGTGRNTIYF.

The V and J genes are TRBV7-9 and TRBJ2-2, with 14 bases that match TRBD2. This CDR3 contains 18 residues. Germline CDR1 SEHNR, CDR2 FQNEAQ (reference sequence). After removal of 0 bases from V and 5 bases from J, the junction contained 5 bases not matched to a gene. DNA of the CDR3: TGTGCCAGCAGCTTAGCCGGGACTAGCGGGAGTAGTACCGGGGAGCTGTTTTTT. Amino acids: CASSLAGTSGSSTGELFF. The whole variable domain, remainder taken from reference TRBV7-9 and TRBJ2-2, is DTGVSQNPRHKITKRGQNVTFRCDPISEHNRLYWYRQTLGQGPEFLTYFQNEAQLEKSRLLSDRFSAERPKGSFSTLEIQRTEQGDSAMYLCASSLAGTSGSSTGELFFGEGSRLTVL.

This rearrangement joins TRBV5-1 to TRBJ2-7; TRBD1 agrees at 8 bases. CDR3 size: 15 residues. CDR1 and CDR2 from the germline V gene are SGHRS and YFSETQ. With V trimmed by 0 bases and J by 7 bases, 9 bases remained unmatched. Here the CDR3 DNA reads TGCGCCAGCAGCTTGGGAGTCTCCAGGGGGCTTGAGCAGTACTTC. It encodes CASSLGVSRGLEQYF.

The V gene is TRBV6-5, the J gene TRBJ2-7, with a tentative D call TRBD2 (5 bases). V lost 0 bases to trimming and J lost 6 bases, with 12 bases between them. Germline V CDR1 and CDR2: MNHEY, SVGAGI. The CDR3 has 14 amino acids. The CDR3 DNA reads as TGTGCCAGCAGTTACTCGATGCGGGCCGGCGAGCAGTACTTC. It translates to CASSYSMRAGEQYF.

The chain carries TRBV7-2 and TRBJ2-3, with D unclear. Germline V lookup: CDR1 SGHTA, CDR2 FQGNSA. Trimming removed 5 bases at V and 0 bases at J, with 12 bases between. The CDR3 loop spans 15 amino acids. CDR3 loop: CASSPRSSSTDTQYF. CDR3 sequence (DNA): TGTGCCAGCAGCCCGCGGAGCTCTAGCACAGATACGCAGTATTTT.

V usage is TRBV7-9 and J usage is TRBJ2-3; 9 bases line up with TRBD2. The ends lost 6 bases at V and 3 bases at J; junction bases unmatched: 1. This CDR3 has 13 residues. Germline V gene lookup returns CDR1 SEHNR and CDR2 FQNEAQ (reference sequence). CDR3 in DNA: TGTGCCAGCAGGCTAGCGGGGACAGATACGCAGTATTTT. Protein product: CASRLAGTDTQYF.

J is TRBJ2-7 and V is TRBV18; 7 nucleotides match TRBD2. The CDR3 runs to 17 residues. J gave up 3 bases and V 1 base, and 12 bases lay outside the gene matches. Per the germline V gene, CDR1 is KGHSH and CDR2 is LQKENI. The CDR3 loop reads CASSPRIRQGDYYEQYF. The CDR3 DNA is TGTGCCAGCTCACCACGAATTCGACAAGGGGACTACTACGAGCAGTACTTC.

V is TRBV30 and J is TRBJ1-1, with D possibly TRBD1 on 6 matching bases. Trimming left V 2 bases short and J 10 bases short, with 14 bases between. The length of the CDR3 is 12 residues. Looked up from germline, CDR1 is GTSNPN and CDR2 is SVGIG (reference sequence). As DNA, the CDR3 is TGTGCCTGGAGTACGCAGGGAGGGGGAGCTTTCTTT. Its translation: CAWSTQGGGAFF.

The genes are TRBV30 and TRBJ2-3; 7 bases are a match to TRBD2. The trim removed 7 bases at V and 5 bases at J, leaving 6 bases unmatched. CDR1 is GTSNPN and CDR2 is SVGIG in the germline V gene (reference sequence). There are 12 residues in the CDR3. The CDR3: CASAGEVDTQYF. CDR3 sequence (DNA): TGTGCCTCGGCGGGAGAAGTAGATACGCAGTATTTT.

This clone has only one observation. CDR3 amino acids: CAWGGQGRGNTIYF. In DNA form, the CDR3 reads TGTGCCTGGGGGGGACAGGGCCGTGGAAACACCATATATTTT. V usage is TRBV30 and J usage is TRBJ1-3; the match to TRBD1 covers 9 bases. From germline, CDR1 is GTSNPN and CDR2 SVGIG (reference sequence). Trimming cost V 5 bases and J 3 bases; bases outside gene matches: 5. The length of the CDR3 is 14 residues.

CDR3 residues: CASSPRGSGRYPNEKLFF. CDR3 nucleotides: TGTGCCAGCAGTCCCCGCGGCAGCGGCAGGTACCCTAATGAAAAACTGTTTTTT. The rearrangement uses TRBV27 and TRBJ1-4; unclear D gene. Trimming cost V 5 bases and J 3 bases, with 22 bases left between them. The CDR3 consists of 18 residues. The V gene's germline CDR1 is MNHEY and CDR2 SMNVEV (reference sequence).

The CDR3 coding sequence is TGCGCCAGCAGCCAAGTACCCCCACAGGGGACCTTGGGCCTACCCCAGCATTTT. It specifies CASSQVPPQGTLGLPQHF. This chain connects TRBV4-1 to TRBJ1-5; 7 bases line up with TRBD1. The CDR3 extends over 18 amino acids. Germline V lookup: CDR1 MGHRA, CDR2 YSYEKL. V was pared by 1 base and J by 10 bases, with 19 bases of the junction left unmatched.